The TCR beta chain under discussion was sequenced for a study of blood T cell repertoires in COVID-19. The germline V gene encodes CDR1 SNHLY and CDR2 FYNNEI. V gave up 6 bases and J gave up 2 bases; unmatched junction bases: 1. The length of the CDR3 is 13 residues. Method: immunoSEQ multiplex PCR; TCRdb's copy keeps in-frame clones and lacks some. The repertoire holds around 46,000 clones, with 85% to 90% as singletons. The receptor was isolated from a woman between 45 and 65 years old who had recovered from COVID-19. Sequenced input: PBMCs or T cells enriched from blood (not recorded which). The chain recombines TRBV2 with TRBJ1-3, with 7 positions matching TRBD1. Written as DNA, the CDR3 is TGTGCCAGCAGAACAGGGGCTGGAAACACCATATATTTT. It encodes CASRTGAGNTIYF. The variable domain in full, with the rest retrieved from reference TRBV2 and TRBJ1-3, is EPEVTQTPSHQVTQMGQEVILRCVPISNHLYFYWYRQILGQKVEFLVSFYNNEISEKSEIFDDQFSVERPDGSNFTLKIRSTKLEDSAMYFCASRTGAGNTIYFGEGSWLTVV.